This T cell receptor (beta chain) was captured by sequencing in a study of T cells in tumors after PD-1 blockade. Study information: During anti-PD-1 treatment, some patients continued daily vismodegib 150 mg. Mean per blood sample: about 110,000 templates (about 24,679-260,000), about 40,000 unique clonotypes.

J was trimmed by 5 bases and V by 4 bases; bases with no gene match: 8. Germline V gene lookup returns CDR1 MNHEY and CDR2 SVGAGI. The CDR3 consists of 15 residues. Measured with immunoSEQ multiplex PCR; TCRdb has only the in-frame clones, and not every one. This table holds approximately 30,000 clones, approximately 73% found once. Sequencing was performed on PBMCs, taken after anti-PD-1 treatment. The receptor was isolated from a human donor with basal cell carcinoma. The chain couples TRBV6-5 to TRBJ2-7; 10 bases map to TRBD1. DNA of the CDR3: TGTGCCAGCAGTTTTGCCGGGACAGGGGTCCACGAGCAGTACTTC. Translating gives CASSFAGTGVHEQYF.